The TCR beta chain described here comes from a study of Ad26.COV2.S vaccination and SARS-CoV-2 variants. Clones were read by immunoSEQ multiplex PCR, and TCRdb kept only the in-frame ones, dropping some. The sample has 400,000 to 450,000 clones; over 75% are singletons. Regarding treatment: around 19 received Ad26.COV2.S at low or high dose, single or two shots; five or six received placebo; per-sample allocation not given. Sampling was done on day 63 after the first vaccine or placebo injection. V lost 0 bases and J 9 bases, leaving 8 bases between the germline ends. The length of the CDR3 is 12 residues.

V gene TRBV12-3 or TRBV12-4 combines with J gene TRBJ2-5; D tentatively reads TRBD1 or TRBD2 (6 bases each). The sample here was peripheral blood, taken in a trial of Ad26.COV2.S vaccine versus placebo. This TCR derives from a person between 18 and 65 years old who received the Ad26.COV2.S COVID-19 vaccine or a placebo. CDR3 bases: TGTGCCAGCAGTTTAGCTAGGGGGGCCCAGTACTTC. The encoded protein is CASSLARGAQYF.